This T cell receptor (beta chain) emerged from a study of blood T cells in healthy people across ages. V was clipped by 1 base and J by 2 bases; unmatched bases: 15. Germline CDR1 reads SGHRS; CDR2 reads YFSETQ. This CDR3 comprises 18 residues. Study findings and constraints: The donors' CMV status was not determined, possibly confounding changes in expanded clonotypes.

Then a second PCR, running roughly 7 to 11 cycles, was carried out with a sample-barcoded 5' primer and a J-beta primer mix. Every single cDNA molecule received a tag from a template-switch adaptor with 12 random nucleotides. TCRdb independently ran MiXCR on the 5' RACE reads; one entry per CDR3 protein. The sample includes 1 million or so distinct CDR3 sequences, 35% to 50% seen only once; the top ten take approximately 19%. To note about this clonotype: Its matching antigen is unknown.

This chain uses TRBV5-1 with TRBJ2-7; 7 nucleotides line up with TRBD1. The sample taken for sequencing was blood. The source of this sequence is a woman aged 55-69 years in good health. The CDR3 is CASSLPGEGQAGPYEQYF. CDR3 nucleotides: TGCGCCAGCAGCTTGCCCGGAGAAGGACAGGCCGGACCCTACGAGCAGTACTTC.